Listed below are T cell receptor beta chains from one sample, sequenced in a study of shared clonotypes between healthy human individuals. Generated by immunoSEQ multiplex PCR, the TCRdb table keeps only in-frame clones and is missing some. Of about 2.1 million clones in the sample, 85% to 95% were seen once. The sequenced material came from naive CD8+ T cells from PBMCs. These receptors originate from a man between 18 and 35 years old in good health. Some clones in this sample may be carry-over from other donors' samples. The CDR3 runs from the conserved cysteine through the conserved F or W. The D gene is left open where the match is weak. The listing skips clone size in some rows; elsewhere it reads once, few, many or a size class.

D gene,clone size,J gene,V gene,CDR3 DNA,CDR3 protein
TRBD2,NA,TRBJ2-7,TRBV7-9,TGTGCCAGCAGCCACGGACTAGCGGTTACCTACGAGCAGTACTTC,CASSHGLAVTYEQYF
NA,once,TRBJ2-1,TRBV25-1,TGTGCCAGCACGTCTCTGGGGAATGAGCAGTTCTTC,CASTSLGNEQFF
TRBD2,NA,TRBJ2-7,TRBV7-9,TGTGCCAGCAGCTTAGCGTCTAGCGGGAGCCCCTACGAGCAGTACTTC,CASSLASSGSPYEQYF
NA,NA,TRBJ2-5,TRBV27,TGTGCCAGCAGTTTACAGCAGGGAGTGGAGACCCAGTACTTC,CASSLQQGVETQYF
NA,NA,TRBJ1-4,TRBV5-1,TGCGCCAGCAGCTTGGCAGAGACAAACTTGGCAACTAATGAAAAACTGTTTTTT,CASSLAETNLATNEKLFF
TRBD1,NA,TRBJ2-7,TRBV19,TGTGCCAGTACCGACCGACAGGGTTACGAGCAGTACTTC,CASTDRQGYEQYF
TRBD2,NA,TRBJ2-5,TRBV11-1,TGTGCCAGCAGCCCCGCCGGACTAGCGGTACAAGAGACCCAGTACTTC,CASSPAGLAVQETQYF
NA,NA,TRBJ2-3,TRBV28,TGTGCCAGCAGCGATAGTAGGGACTCCGTGTGGATGGCAGATACGCAGTATTTT,CASSDSRDSVWMADTQYF
TRBD2,NA,TRBJ2-7,TRBV5-3,TGTGCCAGAGCCCGGGAGGATGGGCAGGGATTCTACGAGCAGTACTTC,CARAREDGQGFYEQYF
TRBD2,NA,TRBJ2-1,TRBV7-2,TGTGCCAGCAGGAACATCCGGGACTACTACAATGAGCAGTTCTTC,CASRNIRDYYNEQFF
NA,NA,TRBJ2-7,TRBV29-1,TGCAGCGTTGAAGGGACCTTCTACGAGCAGTACTTC,CSVEGTFYEQYF
NA,NA,TRBJ2-7,TRBV6-1,TGTGCCAGCAGTGAAGAGGGGCTTGACTCCTACGAGCAGTACTTC,CASSEEGLDSYEQYF
NA,NA,TRBJ1-5,TRBV9,TGTGCCAGCAGCGTATACCCCTATAGCAATCAGCCCCAGCATTTT,CASSVYPYSNQPQHF
NA,NA,TRBJ1-3,TRBV7-9,TGTGCCAGCACCGGTCCCGACAGAGCTGGAAACACCATATATTTT,CASTGPDRAGNTIYF
NA,NA,TRBJ2-7,TRBV7-2,TGTGCCAGCAGCTTCTCTGCGGGCCACTCCTACGAGCAGTACTTC,CASSFSAGHSYEQYF
NA,NA,TRBJ2-3,TRBV30,TGTGCCTGGAGCCTTCTCCCAGATACGCAGTATTTT,CAWSLLPDTQYF
TRBD1,NA,TRBJ2-3,TRBV10-2,TGCGCCATTGCGAGGACAGGATTAGATACGCAGTATTTT,CAIARTGLDTQYF
NA,NA,TRBJ1-5,TRBV27,TGTGCCAGCAGTTTCCGCTTCGATATAACTAGCAATCAGCCCCAGCATTTT,CASSFRFDITSNQPQHF
NA,NA,TRBJ2-3,TRBV6-5,TGTGCCAGCAGTTACTCACGACGCCCAGATACGCAGTATTTT,CASSYSRRPDTQYF
TRBD2,NA,TRBJ2-1,TRBV27,TGTGCCAGCAGTCCACTGGATGGGACTAGCGGGAGGGCCCAGTTCTTC,CASSPLDGTSGRAQFF
TRBD2,NA,TRBJ2-1,TRBV18,TGTGCCAGCTCGCCGACTAGCGGGAGGTTAAAGAGGAGAGATGAGCAGTTCTTC,CASSPTSGRLKRRDEQFF
NA,NA,TRBJ1-2,TRBV4-2,TGTGCCAGCAGCCAAGATCTTCAGGGGTGGAACTATGGCTACACCTTC,CASSQDLQGWNYGYTF